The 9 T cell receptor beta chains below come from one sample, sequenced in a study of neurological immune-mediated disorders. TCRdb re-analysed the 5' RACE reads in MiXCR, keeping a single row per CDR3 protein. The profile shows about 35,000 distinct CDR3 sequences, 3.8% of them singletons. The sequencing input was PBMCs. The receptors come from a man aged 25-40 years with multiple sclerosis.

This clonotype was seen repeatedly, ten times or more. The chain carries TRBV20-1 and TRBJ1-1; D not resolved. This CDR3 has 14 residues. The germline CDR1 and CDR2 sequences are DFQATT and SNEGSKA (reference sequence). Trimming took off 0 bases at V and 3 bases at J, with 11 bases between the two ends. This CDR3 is CSARDLEDYTEAFF. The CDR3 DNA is TGCAGTGCTAGAGATCTCGAGGATTACACTGAAGCTTTCTTT.

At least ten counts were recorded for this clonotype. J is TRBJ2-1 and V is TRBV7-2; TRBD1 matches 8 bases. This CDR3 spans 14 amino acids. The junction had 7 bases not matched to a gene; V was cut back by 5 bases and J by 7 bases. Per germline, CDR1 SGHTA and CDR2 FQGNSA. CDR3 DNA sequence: TGTGCCAGCAGCCACAGGACAGGGTCGAATGAGCAGTTCTTC. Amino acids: CASSHRTGSNEQFF.

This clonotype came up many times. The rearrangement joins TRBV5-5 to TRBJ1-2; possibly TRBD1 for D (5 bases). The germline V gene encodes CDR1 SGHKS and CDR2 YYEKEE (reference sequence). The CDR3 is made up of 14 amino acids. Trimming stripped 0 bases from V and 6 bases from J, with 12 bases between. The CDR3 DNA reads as TGTGCCAGCAGCTTGGCCTACGGGGGAAATGGCTACACCTTC. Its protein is CASSLAYGGNGYTF.

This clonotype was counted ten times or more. Here the CDR3 reads CASSLGGPLYEQYF. In DNA, the CDR3 is TGTGCCAGCAGCTTAGGTGGACCGCTCTACGAGCAGTACTTC. The chain recombines TRBV7-2 with TRBJ2-7; D unclear. Germline V gene sequence: CDR1 SGHTA, CDR2 FQGNSA. This CDR3 contains 14 residues. Trimming took off 1 base at V and 3 bases at J, with 10 bases between the two ends.

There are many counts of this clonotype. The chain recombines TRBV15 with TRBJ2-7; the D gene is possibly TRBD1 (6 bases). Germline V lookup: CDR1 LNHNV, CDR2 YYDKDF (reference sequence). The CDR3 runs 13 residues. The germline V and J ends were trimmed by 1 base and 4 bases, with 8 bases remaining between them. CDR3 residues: CATSRATGYEQYF. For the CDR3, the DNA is TGTGCCACCAGCAGAGCCACAGGGTACGAGCAGTACTTC.

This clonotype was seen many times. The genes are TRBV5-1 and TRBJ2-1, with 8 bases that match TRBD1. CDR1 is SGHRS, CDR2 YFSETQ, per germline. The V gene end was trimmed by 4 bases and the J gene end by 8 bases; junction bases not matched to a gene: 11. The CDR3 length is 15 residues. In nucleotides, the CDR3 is TGCGCCAGCAGCGGAGGTCAGGGGGCTATCGATGAGCAGTTCTTC. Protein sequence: CASSGGQGAIDEQFF.

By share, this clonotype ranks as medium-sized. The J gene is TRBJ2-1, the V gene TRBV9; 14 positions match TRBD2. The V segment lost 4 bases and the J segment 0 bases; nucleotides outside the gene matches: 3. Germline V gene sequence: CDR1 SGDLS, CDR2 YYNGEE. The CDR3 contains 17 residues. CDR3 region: CASSPGTSGSSYNEQFF. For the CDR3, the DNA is TGTGCCAGCAGCCCTGGGACTAGCGGGAGCTCCTACAATGAGCAGTTCTTC.

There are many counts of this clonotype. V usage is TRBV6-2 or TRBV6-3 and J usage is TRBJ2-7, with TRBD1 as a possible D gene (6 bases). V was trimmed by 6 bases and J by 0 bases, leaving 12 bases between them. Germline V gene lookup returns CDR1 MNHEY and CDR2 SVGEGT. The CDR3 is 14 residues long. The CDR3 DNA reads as TGTGCCAGCAGACCCCAGGGGTCCTCCTACGAGCAGTACTTC. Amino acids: CASRPQGSSYEQYF.

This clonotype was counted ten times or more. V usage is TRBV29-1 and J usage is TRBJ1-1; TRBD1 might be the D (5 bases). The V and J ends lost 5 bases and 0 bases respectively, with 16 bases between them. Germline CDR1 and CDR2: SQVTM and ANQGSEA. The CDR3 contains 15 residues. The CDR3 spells CSVFRMTDLNTEAFF. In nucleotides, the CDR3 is TGCAGCGTTTTTCGGATGACAGATCTGAACACTGAAGCTTTCTTT.